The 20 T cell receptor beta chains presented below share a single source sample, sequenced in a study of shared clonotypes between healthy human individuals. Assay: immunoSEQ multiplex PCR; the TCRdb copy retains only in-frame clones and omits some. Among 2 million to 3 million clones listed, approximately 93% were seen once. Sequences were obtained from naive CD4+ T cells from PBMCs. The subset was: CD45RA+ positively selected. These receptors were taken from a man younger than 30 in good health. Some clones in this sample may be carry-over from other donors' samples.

CDR3 nucleotides: TGTGCCAGCATTTTCGGGACTAGCGGGAGGGCCTACAATGAGCAGTTCTTC. Protein product: CASIFGTSGRAYNEQFF. This chain uses TRBV2 with TRBJ2-1, with TRBD2 matching over 16 bases. V shed 7 bases, J shed 2 bases, and the junction held 5 bases outside the gene matches. Germline V gene sequence: CDR1 SNHLY, CDR2 FYNNEI. The CDR3 length is 17 residues.

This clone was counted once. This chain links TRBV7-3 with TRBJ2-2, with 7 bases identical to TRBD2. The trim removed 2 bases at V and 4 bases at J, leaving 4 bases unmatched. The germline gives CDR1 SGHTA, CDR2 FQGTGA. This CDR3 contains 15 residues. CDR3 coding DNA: TGTGCCAGCAGCTTACAGCGGGGTTTCACCGGGGAGCTGTTTTTT. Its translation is CASSLQRGFTGELFF.

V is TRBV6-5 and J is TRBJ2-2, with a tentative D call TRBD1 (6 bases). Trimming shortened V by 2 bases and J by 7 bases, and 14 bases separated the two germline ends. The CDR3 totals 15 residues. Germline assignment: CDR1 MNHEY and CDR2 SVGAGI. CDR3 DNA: TGTGCCAGCAGTTACATTGGGGGCCGGTTCGGGGAGCTGTTTTTT. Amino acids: CASSYIGGRFGELFF.

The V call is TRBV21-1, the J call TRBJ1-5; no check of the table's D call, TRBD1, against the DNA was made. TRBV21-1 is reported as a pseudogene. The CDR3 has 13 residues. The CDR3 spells CASNIKGNQPQHF. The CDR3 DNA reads TGTGCCAGCAACATAAAGGGGAATCAGCCCCAGCATTTT.

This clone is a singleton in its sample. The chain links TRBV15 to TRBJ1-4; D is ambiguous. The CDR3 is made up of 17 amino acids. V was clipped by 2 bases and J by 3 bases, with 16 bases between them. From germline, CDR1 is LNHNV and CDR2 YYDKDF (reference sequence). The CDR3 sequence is CATSRQNPRQPNEKLFF. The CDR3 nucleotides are TGTGCCACCAGCAGACAAAACCCTAGGCAACCTAATGAAAAACTGTTTTTT. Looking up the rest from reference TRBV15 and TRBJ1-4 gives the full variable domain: DAMVIQNPRYQVTQFGKPVTLSCSQTLNHNVMYWYQQKSSQAPKLLFHYYDKDFNNEADTPDNFQSRRPNTSFCFLDIRSPGLGDTAMYLCATSRQNPRQPNEKLFFGSGTQLSVL.

The CDR3 spells CASSLARTDSPLHF. In DNA, the CDR3 is TGTGCCAGCAGCTTAGCACGGACAGATTCACCCCTCCACTTT. The chain recombines TRBV7-2 with TRBJ1-6; D perhaps matches TRBD1 (6 bases). V shed 0 bases and J shed 8 bases, with 8 bases lying between them. From germline, CDR1 is SGHTA and CDR2 FQGNSA. This CDR3 region has 14 residues.

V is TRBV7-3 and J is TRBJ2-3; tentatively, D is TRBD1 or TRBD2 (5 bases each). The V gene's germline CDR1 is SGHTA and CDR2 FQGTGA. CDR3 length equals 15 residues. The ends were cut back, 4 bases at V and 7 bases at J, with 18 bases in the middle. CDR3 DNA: TGTGCCAGCAGCTCCGGACTTCGAGGGGTGAATACGCAGTATTTT. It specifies CASSSGLRGVNTQYF.

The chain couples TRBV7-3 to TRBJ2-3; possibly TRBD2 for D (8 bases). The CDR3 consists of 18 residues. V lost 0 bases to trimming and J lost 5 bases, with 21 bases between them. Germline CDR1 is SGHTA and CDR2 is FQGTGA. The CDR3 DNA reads TGTGCCAGCAGCTTAACGGCCCCGGGAGGGGGCGGTGGAGATACGCAGTATTTT. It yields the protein CASSLTAPGGGGGDTQYF. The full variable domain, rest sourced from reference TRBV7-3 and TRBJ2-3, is GAGVSQTPSNKVTEKGKYVELRCDPISGHTALYWYRQSLGQGPEFLIYFQGTGAADDSGLPNDRFFAVRPEGSVSTLKIQRTERGDSAVYLCASSLTAPGGGGGDTQYFGPGTRLTVL.

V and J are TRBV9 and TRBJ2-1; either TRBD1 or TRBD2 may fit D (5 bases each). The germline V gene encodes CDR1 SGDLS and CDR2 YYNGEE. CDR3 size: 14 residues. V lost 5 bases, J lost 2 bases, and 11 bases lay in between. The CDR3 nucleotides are TGTGCCAGCAGTACTAGAGGGGCCTACAATGAGCAGTTCTTC. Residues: CASSTRGAYNEQFF.

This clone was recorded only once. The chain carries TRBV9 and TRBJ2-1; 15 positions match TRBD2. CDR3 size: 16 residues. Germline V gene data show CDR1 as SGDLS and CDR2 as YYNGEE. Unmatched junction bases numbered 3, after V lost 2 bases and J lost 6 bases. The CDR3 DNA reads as TGTGCCAGCAGCGTGCCGGGACTAGCGGGGGGCAATGAGCAGTTCTTC. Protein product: CASSVPGLAGGNEQFF. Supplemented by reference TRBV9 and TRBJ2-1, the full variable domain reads DSGVTQTPKHLITATGQRVTLRCSPRSGDLSVYWYQQSLDQGLQFLIQYYNGEERAKGNILERFSAQQFPDLHSELNLSSLELGDSALYFCASSVPGLAGGNEQFFGPGTRLTVL.

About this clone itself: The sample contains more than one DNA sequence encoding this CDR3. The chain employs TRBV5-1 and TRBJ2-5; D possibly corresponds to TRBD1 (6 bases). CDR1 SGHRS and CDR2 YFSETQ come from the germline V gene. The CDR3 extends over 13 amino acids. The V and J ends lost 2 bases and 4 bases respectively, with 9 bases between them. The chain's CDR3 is CASSFLGGETQYF. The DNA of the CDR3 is TGCGCCAGCAGCTTTCTAGGGGGAGAGACCCAGTACTTC.

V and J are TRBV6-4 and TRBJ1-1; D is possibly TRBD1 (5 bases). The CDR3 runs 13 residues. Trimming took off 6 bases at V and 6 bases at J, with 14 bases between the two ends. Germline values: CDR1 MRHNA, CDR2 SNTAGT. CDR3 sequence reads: CASSPPGVAEAFF. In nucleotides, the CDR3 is TGTGCCAGCAGCCCGCCGGGGGTGGCTGAAGCTTTCTTT.

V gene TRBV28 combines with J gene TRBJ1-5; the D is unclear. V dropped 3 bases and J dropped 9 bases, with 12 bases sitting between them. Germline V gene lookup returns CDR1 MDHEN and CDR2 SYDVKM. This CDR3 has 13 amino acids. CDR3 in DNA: TGTGCCAGCAGTTTGCCCATCGGCCGGCCCCAGCATTTT. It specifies CASSLPIGRPQHF.

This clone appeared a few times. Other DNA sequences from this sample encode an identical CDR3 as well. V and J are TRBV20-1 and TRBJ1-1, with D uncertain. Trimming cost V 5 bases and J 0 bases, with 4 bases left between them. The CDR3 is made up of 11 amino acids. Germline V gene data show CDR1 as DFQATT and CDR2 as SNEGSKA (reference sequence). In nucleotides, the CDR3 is TGCAGTGCTCGTCTGAACACTGAAGCTTTCTTT. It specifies CSARLNTEAFF.

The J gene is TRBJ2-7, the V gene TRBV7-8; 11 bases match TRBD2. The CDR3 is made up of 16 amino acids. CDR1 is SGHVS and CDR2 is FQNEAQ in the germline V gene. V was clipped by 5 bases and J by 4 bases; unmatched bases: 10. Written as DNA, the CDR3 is TGTGCCAGCAGCCTCCCCCCGGGACTAGCGGTGTACGAGCAGTACTTC. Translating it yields CASSLPPGLAVYEQYF.

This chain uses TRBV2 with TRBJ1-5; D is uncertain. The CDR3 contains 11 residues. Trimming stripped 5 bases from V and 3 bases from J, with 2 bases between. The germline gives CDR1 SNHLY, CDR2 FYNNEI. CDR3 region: CASSINQPQHF. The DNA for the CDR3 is TGTGCCAGCAGTATCAATCAGCCCCAGCATTTT.

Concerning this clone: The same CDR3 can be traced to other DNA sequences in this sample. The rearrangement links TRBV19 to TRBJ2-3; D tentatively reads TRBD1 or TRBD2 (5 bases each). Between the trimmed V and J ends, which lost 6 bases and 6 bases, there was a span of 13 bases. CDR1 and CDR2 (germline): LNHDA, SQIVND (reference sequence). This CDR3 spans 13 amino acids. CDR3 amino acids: CASSPRGADTQYF. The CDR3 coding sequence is TGTGCCAGTAGCCCGAGAGGGGCGGATACGCAGTATTTT.

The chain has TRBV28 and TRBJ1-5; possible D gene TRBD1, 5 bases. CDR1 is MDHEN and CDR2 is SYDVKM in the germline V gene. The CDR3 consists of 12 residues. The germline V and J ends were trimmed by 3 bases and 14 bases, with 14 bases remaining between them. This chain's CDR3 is CASSLLGTPKHF. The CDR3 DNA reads TGTGCCAGCAGTTTGTTGGGGACCCCCAAGCATTTT.

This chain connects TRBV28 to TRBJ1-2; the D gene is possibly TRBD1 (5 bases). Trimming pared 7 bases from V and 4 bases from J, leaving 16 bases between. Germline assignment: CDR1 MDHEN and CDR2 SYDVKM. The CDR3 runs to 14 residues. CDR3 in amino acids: CASTSSREGYGYTF. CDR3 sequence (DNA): TGTGCCAGCACCTCGTCCAGGGAGGGCTATGGCTACACCTTC.

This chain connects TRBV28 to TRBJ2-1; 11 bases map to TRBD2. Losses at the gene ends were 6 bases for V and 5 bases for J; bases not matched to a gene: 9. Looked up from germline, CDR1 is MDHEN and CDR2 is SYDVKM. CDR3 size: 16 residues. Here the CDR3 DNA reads TGTGCCAGCAGCCGGCTTGGGACTAGCGGAAACAATGAGCAGTTCTTC. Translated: CASSRLGTSGNNEQFF. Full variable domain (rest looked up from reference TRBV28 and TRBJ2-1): DVKVTQSSRYLVKRTGEKVFLECVQDMDHENMFWYRQDPGLGLRLIYFSYDVKMKEKGDIPEGYSVSREKKERFSLILESASTNQTSMYLCASSRLGTSGNNEQFFGPGTRLTVL.